A single sample is the source of the 8 T cell receptor beta chains below, sequenced in a study of vaccination and CD4 T cells after COVID-19. No cognate antigen is known for these TCRs. Time point indicated: late sampling 161 to 241 days after vaccination in three convalescent patients. Treatment denoted: approximately 10-day PBMC culture with coronavirus spike peptide pools or control peptides (ViraFEST assay). The study sequenced cultured CD4+ T cell DNA using the Oncomine TCR Beta short-read assay. Using its own MiXCR run on the PCR reads, TCRdb lists one record per CDR3 protein. The sample contains 20,000 to 25,000 distinct CDR3 sequences, less than 35% of which appear only once. The sequencing used CD4+ T cells from blood, cultured in vitro, collected about 7 months after SARS-CoV-2 vaccination. These receptor sequences come from a human donor who had recovered from COVID-19.

In its sample, this clonotype was seen a few times. The rearrangement joins TRBV6-1 to TRBJ1-6, with TRBD1 identical over 8 bases. The germline V gene encodes CDR1 MNHNS and CDR2 SASEGT. The CDR3 contains 14 residues. V dropped 7 bases and J dropped 6; count of bases not matched to a gene: 5. This CDR3 is CASMQGALNSPLHF. CDR3 DNA sequence: TGTGCCAGCATGCAGGGGGCCCTTAATTCACCCCTCCACTTT.

A few counts support this clonotype. The rearrangement joins TRBV20-1 to TRBJ2-5; TRBD1 agrees at 7 bases. The CDR3 loop spans 13 amino acids. CDR1 DFQATT and CDR2 SNEGSKA come from the germline V gene (reference sequence). The V and J ends lost 5 bases and 2 bases, in that order; junction bases with no gene match: 5. The DNA of the CDR3 is TGCAGTGCTCCGGACAGGAGTCAAGAGACCCAGTACTTC. Protein product: CSAPDRSQETQYF.

Turning to this clonotype: Here the CDR3 omits its conserved ending phenylalanine or tryptophan, so a read error is the likely source. The chain couples TRBV7-9 to TRBJ1-2, with a tentative D call TRBD1 (5 bases). V dropped 5 bases and J dropped 8 bases, with 15 bases sitting between them. CDR3 size: 13 residues. Germline loops: CDR1 SEHNR, CDR2 FQNEAQ (reference sequence). CDR3 DNA sequence: TGTGCCAGCAGCCGGGACGCCGACGGCGGCTACACCCTC. Encoded protein: CASSRDADGGYTL.

This clonotype was counted a few times. The rearrangement uses TRBV7-2 and TRBJ1-5; 8 nucleotides match TRBD1. The CDR3 is 15 amino acids. The V gene end was trimmed by 2 bases and the J gene end by 12 bases; junction bases not matched to a gene: 12. CDR1 is SGHTA and CDR2 is FQGNSA in the germline V gene. CDR3 region: CASSLSGQGITVQHF. CDR3 in DNA: TGTGCCAGCAGCTTATCCGGACAGGGTATAACGGTCCAGCATTTT.

This chain uses TRBV5-6 with TRBJ1-1, with 7 nucleotides matching TRBD1. Losses at the gene ends were 4 bases for V and 3 bases for J; bases not matched to a gene: 6. The germline gives CDR1 SGHDT, CDR2 YYEEEE. The CDR3 totals 14 residues. The CDR3 spells CASSRYDRDTEAFF. CDR3 in DNA: TGTGCCAGCAGCCGTTACGACAGGGACACTGAAGCTTTCTTT.

This chain links TRBV5-8 with TRBJ2-7; D ambiguous. The V and J ends lost 1 base and 0 bases respectively, with 14 bases between them. CDR3 length: 16 residues. CDR1 is SGHTS, CDR2 YDEGEE, per germline. The DNA for the CDR3 is TGTGCCAGCAGCTTGATACGGGCTACGGGCTCCTACGAGCAGTACTTC. Protein: CASSLIRATGSYEQYF.

The chain is built from TRBV27 and TRBJ1-2; D is unclear. The germline V gene encodes CDR1 MNHEY and CDR2 SMNVEV (reference sequence). This CDR3 is 14 amino acids long. V lost 5 bases, J lost 1 base, and 11 bases lay in between. The CDR3 sequence: CASSVTRNNYGYTF. The CDR3 nucleotides read TGTGCCAGCAGTGTAACCCGCAATAACTATGGCTACACCTTC.

This clonotype was observed a handful of times. The rearrangement joins TRBV20-1 to TRBJ2-1; D tentatively reads TRBD1 or TRBD2 (7 bases each). V lost 2 bases and J lost 9, with 17 bases in between. The CDR3 runs 14 residues. The germline CDR1 and CDR2 sequences are DFQATT and SNEGSKA (reference sequence). The DNA of the CDR3 is TGCAGTGCTAGACGTCCAGGGGGGAGGGTTGAGCAGTTCTTC. Translated, it gives CSARRPGGRVEQFF.